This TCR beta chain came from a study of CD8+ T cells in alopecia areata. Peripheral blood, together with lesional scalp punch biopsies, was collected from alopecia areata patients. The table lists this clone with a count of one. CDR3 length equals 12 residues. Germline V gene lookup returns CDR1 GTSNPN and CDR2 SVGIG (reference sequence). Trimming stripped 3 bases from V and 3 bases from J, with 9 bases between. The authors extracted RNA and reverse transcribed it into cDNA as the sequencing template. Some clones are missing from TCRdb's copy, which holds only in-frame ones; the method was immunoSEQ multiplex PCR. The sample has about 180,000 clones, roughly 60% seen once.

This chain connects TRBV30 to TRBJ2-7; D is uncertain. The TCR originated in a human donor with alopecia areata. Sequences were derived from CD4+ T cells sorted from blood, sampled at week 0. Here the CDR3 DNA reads TGTGCCTGGAGCCTTGAGCACTACGAGCAGTACTTC. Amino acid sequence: CAWSLEHYEQYF. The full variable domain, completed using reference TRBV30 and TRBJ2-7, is SQTIHQWPATLVQPVGSPLSLECTVEGTSNPNLYWYRQAAGRGLQLLFYSVGIGQISSEVPQNLSASRPQDRQFILSSKKLLLSDSGFYLCAWSLEHYEQYFGPGTRLTVT.